The next 13 T cell receptor beta chains were all read from a single sample in a study of blood T cells in healthy people across ages. Combining a sample-barcoded 5' primer with a J-beta primer mix, a second PCR ran for 7 to 11 cycles. TCRdb re-called the 5' RACE reads with MiXCR, one entry per CDR3 protein. The sample yields around 1,800,000 distinct CDR3 sequences, about two fifths seen once. What was sequenced was blood. The receptors shown here come from a human donor in good health.

In its sample, this clonotype was seen a few times. This chain joins TRBV9 and TRBJ1-2, with TRBD1 identical over 7 bases. The CDR3 runs to 15 residues. Germline CDR1 reads SGDLS; CDR2 reads YYNGEE. Trimming cost V 0 bases and J 1 base; bases outside gene matches: 3. The CDR3 here is CASSVGAGGNYGYTF. In nucleotides, the CDR3 is TGTGCCAGCAGCGTAGGTGCAGGGGGTAACTATGGCTACACCTTC.

This clonotype showed up just a few times. This rearrangement joins TRBV7-9 to TRBJ2-5; maybe TRBD1 (5 bases). Per the germline V gene, CDR1 is SEHNR and CDR2 is FQNEAQ (reference sequence). The V gene lost 5 bases and the J gene lost 2 bases, with 12 bases spanning the gap. This CDR3 is built from 14 residues. The CDR3 here is CASSNPTAQETQYF. CDR3 DNA sequence: TGTGCCAGCAGCAACCCGACAGCTCAAGAGACCCAGTACTTC.

The gene calls are TRBV20-1 and TRBJ1-2; 10 bases are shared with TRBD1. J was trimmed by 4 bases and V by 7 bases; bases with no gene match: 6. The CDR3 has 13 amino acids. In germline, CDR1 is DFQATT, CDR2 SNEGSKA (reference sequence). CDR3 protein: CSVTTGGFYGYTF. The CDR3 coding sequence is TGCAGTGTTACGACAGGGGGCTTCTATGGCTACACCTTC.

The genes are TRBV7-9 and TRBJ1-2, with 7 bases that match TRBD1. This CDR3 has 12 amino acids. Germline V gives CDR1 SEHNR, CDR2 FQNEAQ (reference sequence). The V segment lost 1 base and the J segment 13 bases; nucleotides outside the gene matches: 6. Written as DNA, the CDR3 is TGTGCCAGCAGCTTAGAAGGGGGCAAGCTCACCTTC. Its translation: CASSLEGGKLTF. Together with reference TRBV7-9 and TRBJ1-2, the CDR3 gives the full variable domain: DTGVSQNPRHKITKRGQNVTFRCDPISEHNRLYWYRQTLGQGPEFLTYFQNEAQLEKSRLLSDRFSAERPKGSFSTLEIQRTEQGDSAMYLCASSLEGGKLTFGSGTRLTVV.

This clonotype was recorded a few times. This rearrangement joins TRBV27 to TRBJ1-2; tentative D call: TRBD1 (6 bases). Germline V CDR1 and CDR2: MNHEY, SMNVEV (reference sequence). Trimming took 6 bases from V and 6 from J, leaving 26 bases between them. The length of the CDR3 is 17 residues. The CDR3 nucleotides read TGTGCCAGCAGCCTAAACAGGGCAAGCTTAGTCAGGGATGGCTACACCTTC. It is translated as CASSLNRASLVRDGYTF.

To note about this clonotype: At one end, the junction sequence differs from germline, possibly due to a read error. This rearrangement joins TRBV5-5 to TRBJ1-2, with 8 bases fitting TRBD1. CDR1 is SGHKS, CDR2 YYEKEE, per germline (reference sequence). CDR3 size: 17 residues. The CDR3 coding sequence is TGTACCAGCAGCTTGGCGGACAGGGCTCTCGAAGTTTATGGCTACACCTTC. Residues: CTSSLADRALEVYGYTF.

In its sample, this clonotype was seen a few times. The rearrangement uses TRBV5-4 and TRBJ2-1; 12 nucleotides align to TRBD1. V gave up 5 bases and J gave up 1 base; unmatched junction bases: 10. In germline, CDR1 is SGHNT, CDR2 YYREEE (reference sequence). CDR3 length equals 18 residues. CDR3 loop: CASRGTGGSVRSYNEQFF. In DNA form, the CDR3 reads TGTGCCAGCAGGGGGACAGGGGGCTCTGTTCGGTCCTACAATGAGCAGTTCTTC.

This rearrangement joins TRBV6-2 or TRBV6-3 to TRBJ2-3; D remains ambiguous. Deletions cut 2 bases from V and 4 bases from J, with 13 bases between. CDR1 is MNHEY, CDR2 SVGEGT, per germline. The CDR3 loop spans 15 amino acids. In DNA, the CDR3 is TGTGCCAGCAGTTACCTAACTAAACTCCCAGATACGCAGTATTTT. Amino acid sequence: CASSYLTKLPDTQYF.

This clonotype appeared a few times. The chain links TRBV4-3 to TRBJ1-1; possibly TRBD1 for D (5 bases). Germline V gives CDR1 LGHNA, CDR2 YSLEER. V lost 1 base, J lost 0 bases, and 9 bases lay in between. CDR3 length: 15 amino acids. This chain's CDR3 is CASSQGGTVNTEAFF. In DNA, the CDR3 is TGCGCCAGCAGCCAAGGGGGGACGGTGAACACTGAAGCTTTCTTT.

This clonotype has more than one count but fewer than ten. The chain joins TRBV5-5 to TRBJ2-7; TRBD2 is a possible D gene (5 bases). This CDR3 spans 13 amino acids. The V gene lost 9 bases and the J gene lost 4 bases, with 17 bases spanning the gap. CDR1 and CDR2 (germline): SGHKS, YYEKEE (reference sequence). The CDR3 coding sequence is TGTGCCACCTCCGGAGGACCGGAGTACGAGCAGTACTTC. Protein product: CATSGGPEYEQYF.

J is TRBJ2-3 and V is TRBV7-2; TRBD2 matches at 11 bases. Germline loops: CDR1 SGHTA, CDR2 FQGNSA. J gave up 5 bases and V 6 bases, and 4 bases lay outside the gene matches. This CDR3 contains 14 residues. CDR3 residues: CASSYGLAGDTQYF. CDR3 sequence (DNA): TGTGCCAGCAGTTATGGACTAGCGGGAGATACGCAGTATTTT.

This chain joins TRBV27 and TRBJ2-7, with a weak D call TRBD1 (6 bases). CDR3 size: 14 residues. The V end was cut by 3 bases, the J end by 3 bases, with 12 bases between. Germline CDR1 MNHEY, CDR2 SMNVEV (reference sequence). The chain's CDR3 is CASSFRDTDYEQYF. In nucleotides, the CDR3 is TGTGCCAGCAGTTTCCGGGACACCGACTACGAGCAGTACTTC.

This clonotype was counted only a few times. The chain has TRBV18 and TRBJ2-4; D remains ambiguous. The V gene lost 6 bases and the J gene lost 5 bases, with 11 bases spanning the gap. Looked up from germline, CDR1 is KGHSH and CDR2 is LQKENI. The CDR3 extends over 13 amino acids. The CDR3 spells CASSPEWQNIQYF. DNA for the CDR3: TGTGCCAGCTCCCCGGAATGGCAAAACATTCAGTACTTC.